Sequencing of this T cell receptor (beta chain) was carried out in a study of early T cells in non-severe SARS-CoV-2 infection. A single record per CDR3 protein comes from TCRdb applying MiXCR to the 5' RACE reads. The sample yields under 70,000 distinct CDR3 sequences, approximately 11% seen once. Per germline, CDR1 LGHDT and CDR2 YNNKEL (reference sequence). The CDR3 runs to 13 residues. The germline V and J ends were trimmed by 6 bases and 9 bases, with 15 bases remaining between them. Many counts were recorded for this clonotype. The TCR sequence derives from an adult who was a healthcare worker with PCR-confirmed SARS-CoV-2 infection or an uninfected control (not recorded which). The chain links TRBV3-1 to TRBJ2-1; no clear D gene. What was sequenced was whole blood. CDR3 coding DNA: TGTGCCAGCAGTCCACTAACCTCTGGTGAGCAGTTCTTC. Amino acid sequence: CASSPLTSGEQFF.